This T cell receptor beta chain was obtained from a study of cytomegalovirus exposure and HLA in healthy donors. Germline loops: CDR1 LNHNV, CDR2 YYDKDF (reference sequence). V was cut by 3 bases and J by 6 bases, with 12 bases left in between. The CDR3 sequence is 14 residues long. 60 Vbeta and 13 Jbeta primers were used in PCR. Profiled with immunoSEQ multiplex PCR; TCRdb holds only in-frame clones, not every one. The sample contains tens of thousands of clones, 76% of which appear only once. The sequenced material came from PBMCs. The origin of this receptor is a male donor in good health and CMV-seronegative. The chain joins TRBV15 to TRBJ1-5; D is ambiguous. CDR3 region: CATSSEQFSQPQHF. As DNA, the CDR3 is TGTGCCACCAGCAGTGAACAGTTTTCTCAGCCCCAGCATTTT.